A selection of T cell receptor beta chains follows, all from one sample in a study of cytomegalovirus exposure and HLA in healthy donors. Here immunoSEQ multiplex PCR was the method, and the copy in TCRdb shows in-frame clones only, minus some. This sample contains 100,000 to 150,000 clones. The specimen sequenced was PBMCs. The receptors shown here come from a woman aged 40 to 50 in good health and CMV-seronegative. Each CDR3 is given with its conserved first and last residue. D genes are given only for firm matches.

>TRBJ1-1|TRBV13|14|TRBD1
TGTGCCAGCAGCACCCGGGACAGGGGCACTGAAGCTTTCTTT
CASSTRDRGTEAFF
>TRBJ1-4|TRBV18|12|TRBD1
TGTGCCAGCTCACCCCGACAGGGTGGACTGTTTTTT
CASSPRQGGLFF
>TRBJ2-6|TRBV18|18|TRBD1
TGTGCCAGCTCACCCTCGGGACAGGGGACTGGTGGGGCCAACGTCCTGACTTTC
CASSPSGQGTGGANVLTF
>TRBJ2-3|TRBV19|14|TRBD1
TGTGCCAGCGGACAGGATGCTAGCACAGATACGCAGTATTTT
CASGQDASTDTQYF
>TRBJ2-3|TRBV4-3|18|TRBD2
TGCGCCAGCAGCCAAGATGGAATAGCGGGGGGGCGGGGAGATACGCAGTATTTT
CASSQDGIAGGRGDTQYF
>TRBJ2-2|TRBV5-6|15|.
TGTGCCAGCAGCTTGACCCGGTTGAACACCGGGGAGCTGTTTTTT
CASSLTRLNTGELFF
>TRBJ2-4|TRBV7-2|16|.
TGTGCCAGCAGCTTAACAGACGGCCTAGCCAAAAACATTCAGTACTTC
CASSLTDGLAKNIQYF
>TRBJ1-2|TRBV28|14|TRBD1
TGTGCCAGCCTTAACACGGGACAGGGGTATGGCTACACCTTC
CASLNTGQGYGYTF
>TRBJ2-7|TRBV19|12|.
TGTGCCAGTAGCTCCTCCCCCTACGAGCAGTACTTC
CASSSSPYEQYF
>TRBJ1-1|TRBV5-1|11|.
TGTGCCAGCAGCTTAAGAGACATGCTTTTCTTT
CASSLRDMLFF
>TRBJ1-2|TRBV2|14|.
TGTGCCAGCACCGACGGGGGACCCCCGGATGGCTACACCTTC
CASTDGGPPDGYTF
>TRBJ1-5|TRBV7-2|15|.
TGTGCCAGCAGCTTAGTGGGCAGGGGCAATCAGCCCCAGCATTTT
CASSLVGRGNQPQHF
>TRBJ2-3|TRBV5-6|15|.
TGTGCCAGCAGACGGGTGGTCGTTAGCACAGATACGCAGTATTTT
CASRRVVVSTDTQYF
>TRBJ1-5|TRBV6-1|15|TRBD1
TGTGCCAGCAGTGGGACAGGGGACGGCAATCAGCCCCAGCATTTT
CASSGTGDGNQPQHF
>TRBJ1-1|TRBV15|15|.
TGTGCCACCAGCAGCAGGGCAGGGCTAAACACTGAAGCTTTCTTT
CATSSRAGLNTEAFF
>TRBJ1-2|TRBV6-5|11|.
TGTGCCAGCAGGGGGGGGGCAGGGGTCACCTTC
CASRGGAGVTF
>TRBJ1-4|TRBV10-3|13|TRBD1
TGTGCCGCACGACAGGGGCTCGGTGAAAAACTGTTTTTT
CAARQGLGEKLFF
>TRBJ2-5|TRBV7-7|19|TRBD2
TGTGCTAGCAGCTTAGGATGGCTTAGCGGGGCCTTGCTTCAAGAGACCCAGTACTTC
CASSLGWLSGALLQETQYF
>TRBJ1-5|TRBV5-8|11|.
TGTGCCAGCAGCCTGAGTCAGCCCCAGCATTTT
CASSLSQPQHF
>TRBJ2-4|TRBV19|16|.
TGTGCCAGTAGTCCCGGGACTCTCTGGGGCAAAAACATTCAGTACTTC
CASSPGTLWGKNIQYF
>TRBJ1-5|TRBV7-8|17|TRBD1
TGTGCCAGCAGCCTACTAACAGGGGGCTCGAGCAATCAGCCCCAGCATTTT
CASSLLTGGSSNQPQHF
>TRBJ1-1|TRBV21-1|15|.
TGTGCCAGCAGCTTACCGGAGGGGACGAACACTGAAGCTTTCTTT
CASSLPEGTNTEAFF
>TRBJ1-1|TRBV6-4|15|.
TGTGCCACCATAGACAGCTTTGGGGTGAGCACTGAAGCTTTCTTT
CATIDSFGVSTEAFF
>TRBJ2-5|TRBV18|10|.
TGTGCCAGCCGTGAAGAGACCCAGTACTTC
CASREETQYF
>TRBJ1-1|TRBV6-1|15|TRBD1
TGTGCCAGCAGTGAGGAGGGGACAGGGCCCACTGAAGCTTTCTTT
CASSEEGTGPTEAFF
>TRBJ2-7|TRBV6-5|16|.
TGTGCCAGCAGTTACTATCCCGGGACTCCACCCTACGAGCAGTACTTC
CASSYYPGTPPYEQYF
>TRBJ2-1|TRBV6-5|15|.
TGTGCCAGCAGTACTTTCGGGACTCCCTACAATGAGCAGTTCTTC
CASSTFGTPYNEQFF
>TRBJ2-2|TRBV6-4|14|TRBD1
TGTGCCAGCAGCCCCGGGACAGACACCGGGGAGCTGTTTTTT
CASSPGTDTGELFF
>TRBJ2-7|TRBV5-4|14|.
TGTGCCAGCAGCTCAGGACAGAGACTCTACGAGCAGTACTTC
CASSSGQRLYEQYF
>TRBJ1-2|TRBV5-1|14|.
TGCGCCAGCAGCTCGACAGCTTCAAACTATGGCTACACCTTC
CASSSTASNYGYTF
>TRBJ1-1|TRBV9|15|TRBD1
TGTGCCAGCAGCGTAGCTCTCACAGGGGACACTGAAGCTTTCTTT
CASSVALTGDTEAFF
>TRBJ1-1|TRBV7-3|13|.
TGTGCCAGCAGCTTCGGGGGGCGAACTGAAGCTTTCTTT
CASSFGGRTEAFF
>TRBJ2-7|TRBV20-1|11|.
TGCAGTGGTACGAGCTCCTACGAGCAGTACTTC
CSGTSSYEQYF
>TRBJ1-1|TRBV4-3|16|.
TGCGCCAGCAGCCAAGTATCGGGCAGGGCCCGCCCTGAAGCTTTCTTT
CASSQVSGRARPEAFF
>TRBJ1-6|TRBV2|15|.
TGTGCCAGCAGTGAAAGGAGGGGGGGAGGTTCACCCCTCCACTTT
CASSERRGGGSPLHF
>TRBJ1-6|TRBV28|15|TRBD1
TGTGCCAGCAGTTTCTCACAGGGGATCGGTTCACCCCTCCACTTT
CASSFSQGIGSPLHF
>TRBJ1-1|TRBV20-1|11|.
TGCAGTCCTTATGGGCCCACTGAAGCTTTCTTT
CSPYGPTEAFF
>TRBJ2-3|TRBV6-4|16|.
TGTGCCAGCAGTGACTCGGCAGGTGGTAGCACAGATACGCAGTATTTT
CASSDSAGGSTDTQYF
>TRBJ2-3|TRBV28|14|.
TGTGCCAGCAGAGTGGAGGGGGGGTGGAATACGCAGTATTTT
CASRVEGGWNTQYF
>TRBJ2-7|TRBV5-8|15|.
TGTGCCAGCAGCTTGGCGCTTGTGACCACGGGGGAGCAGTACTTC
CASSLALVTTGEQYF
>TRBJ1-5|TRBV6-1|14|.
TGTGCCAGTGGGGGGAGGGGGGACAATCAGCCCCAGCATTTT
CASGGRGDNQPQHF
>TRBJ1-6|TRBV7-8|15|TRBD1
TGTGCCAGCAGCTACGGACAGGGGGCGTCTTCACCCCTCCACTTT
CASSYGQGASSPLHF
>TRBJ1-1|TRBV6-6|14|TRBD1
TGTGCCAGCAGTTCGAGGGGGCTCGGCGCTGAAGCTTTCTTT
CASSSRGLGAEAFF
>TRBJ1-5|TRBV28|11|.
TGTGCCGGGGGGGGGAATCAGCCCCAGCATTTT
CAGGGNQPQHF
>TRBJ1-1|TRBV4-2|15|TRBD1
TGTGCCAGCAGTCGCGACCGGGACAGGGACCCTGAAGCTTTCTTT
CASSRDRDRDPEAFF
>TRBJ2-2|TRBV4-3|17|TRBD2
TGCGCCAGCAGCCGAGGCGGGGGACTAGCGGGCACCGGGGAGCTGTTTTTT
CASSRGGGLAGTGELFF
>TRBJ1-6|TRBV4-2|15|.
TGTGCCAGCAGCCAAGATCGACAGTATAATTCACCCCTCCACTTT
CASSQDRQYNSPLHF
>TRBJ2-7|TRBV11-2|18|TRBD2
TGTGCCAGCAGCTTAGTCTTAGGGCTAGCGGGGGGGCCGAGCGAGCAGTACTTC
CASSLVLGLAGGPSEQYF
>TRBJ2-2|TRBV13|15|TRBD1
TGTGCCAGCAGCTTCCGGGACAGGGAGCCCGGGGAGCTGTTTTTT
CASSFRDREPGELFF
>TRBJ2-2|TRBV10-3|12|.
TGTGCCGCCGCAGGGGACACCGGGGAGCTGTTTTTT
CAAAGDTGELFF
>TRBJ2-6|TRBV14|14|.
TGTGCCAGCAGCCAACTCTCTGGGGCCAACGTCCTGACTTTC
CASSQLSGANVLTF
>TRBJ2-3|TRBV5-4|14|TRBD1
TGTGCCAGCAGCCGACAGGGGGACACAGATACGCAGTATTTT
CASSRQGDTDTQYF
>TRBJ2-6|TRBV28|15|.
TGTGCCAGCATAGAGGGGGTCTCTGGGGCCAACGTCCTGACTTTC
CASIEGVSGANVLTF
>TRBJ1-2|TRBV5-1|16|.
TGCGCCAGCAGCCCATACCAAGGACAGTTGGGCTATGGCTACACCTTC
CASSPYQGQLGYGYTF